This T cell receptor (beta chain) was obtained from a study of blood T cell repertoires in COVID-19. Study-wide background: PBMCs, B-cell-depleted T cells, or T cells provided the cDNA or gDNA that made up the material.

The Seattle patients joined while their infection was active and were tracked longitudinally afterward. In the authors' workflow: From reference gene primer amplification, estimates of nucleated cell counts were derived. Profiled with immunoSEQ multiplex PCR; TCRdb holds only in-frame clones, not every one. V and J calls and clone size are given by that table; D and trimming were obtained from the DNA. The data show some 350,000 clones, about 89% seen once. The source material was peripheral blood. This sequence originates from a woman aged 50 to 65 with COVID-19, enrolled during active disease.

CDR3 DNA: TGTGCCAGCAGCGTAGCCGGGAGGGTTAGCACAGATACGCAGTATTTT. Translated: CASSVAGRVSTDTQYF. J is TRBJ2-3 and V is TRBV9, with TRBD2 identical over 8 bases. Per the germline V gene, CDR1 is SGDLS and CDR2 is YYNGEE. The CDR3 is 16 residues long. Germline trimming cut 0 bases from V and 0 bases from J; bases unmatched to any gene: 3. Filled out from reference TRBV9 and TRBJ2-3, the complete variable domain reads DSGVTQTPKHLITATGQRVTLRCSPRSGDLSVYWYQQSLDQGLQFLIQYYNGEERAKGNILERFSAQQFPDLHSELNLSSLELGDSALYFCASSVAGRVSTDTQYFGPGTRLTVL.